This TCR beta chain came from a study of Ad26.COV2.S vaccination and SARS-CoV-2 variants. Using immunoSEQ multiplex PCR, the repertoire was profiled, and TCRdb retains in-frame clones only, with some absent. This table holds about 350,000 clones, roughly 89% found once. The treatment denotes: about 20 received Ad26.COV2.S at low or high dose, single or two shots; five or six received placebo; per-sample allocation not given. Sample collection was performed on day 63 after the first vaccine or placebo injection. This CDR3 contains 16 residues. Germline lookup yields CDR1 LNHDA and CDR2 SQIVND (reference sequence). Trimming cost V 11 bases and J 5 bases, with 24 bases left between them.

This chain uses TRBV19 with TRBJ2-2; D possibly matches TRBD1 or TRBD2 (5 bases each). The clonotype was recovered from a person between 18 and 59 years old who received the Ad26.COV2.S COVID-19 vaccine or a placebo. The material sequenced was peripheral blood, taken in a trial of Ad26.COV2.S vaccine versus placebo. This CDR3 is CASKRGDRGVTGELFF. CDR3 nucleotides: TGTGCCTCAAAAAGAGGGGATCGAGGAGTGACCGGGGAGCTGTTTTTT. The full variable domain, with the rest looked up from reference TRBV19 and TRBJ2-2, is DGGITQSPKYLFRKEGQNVTLSCEQNLNHDAMYWYRQDPGQGLRLIYYSQIVNDFQKGDIAEGYSVSREKKESFPLTVTSAQKNPTAFYLCASKRGDRGVTGELFFGEGSRLTVL.